Included here is one T cell receptor (beta chain) sequence, with context. This sequence may be a read error, since a much larger clone differs from it by one base. RNA was extracted from bulk tissue without any cell sorting. TCRbeta libraries were built with three rounds of nested PCR, modified from ARM-PCR. TCRdb re-called the multiplex PCR reads through MiXCR, storing one row per CDR3 protein. The table lists approximately 68,000 distinct CDR3 sequences, about 80% of them singletons. Trimming at V came to 0 bases and at J to 11 bases, leaving 11 bases not matched to a gene. The germline V gene has CDR1 SGHKS and CDR2 YYEKEE (reference sequence). The CDR3 length is 15 residues. These data belong to a study of tumor and adjacent non-tumor tissue in lung cancer.

The rearrangement uses TRBV5-5 and TRBJ1-5; 7 bases line up with TRBD1. The sequencing input was lung tumor tissue. The sequence was obtained from a man aged 60-69 years with non-small cell lung cancer. CDR3 residues: CASSLVGGQPLAQHF. CDR3 nucleotide sequence: TGTGCCAGCAGCTTGGTGGGGGGACAGCCGTTAGCCCAGCATTTT. The complete variable domain, with remaining parts taken from reference TRBV5-5 and TRBJ1-5, reads DAGVTQSPTHLIKTRGQQVTLRCSPISGHKSVSWYQQVLGQGPQFIFQYYEKEERGRGNFPDRFSARQFPNYSSELNVNALLLGDSALYLCASSLVGGQPLAQHFGDGTRLSIL.